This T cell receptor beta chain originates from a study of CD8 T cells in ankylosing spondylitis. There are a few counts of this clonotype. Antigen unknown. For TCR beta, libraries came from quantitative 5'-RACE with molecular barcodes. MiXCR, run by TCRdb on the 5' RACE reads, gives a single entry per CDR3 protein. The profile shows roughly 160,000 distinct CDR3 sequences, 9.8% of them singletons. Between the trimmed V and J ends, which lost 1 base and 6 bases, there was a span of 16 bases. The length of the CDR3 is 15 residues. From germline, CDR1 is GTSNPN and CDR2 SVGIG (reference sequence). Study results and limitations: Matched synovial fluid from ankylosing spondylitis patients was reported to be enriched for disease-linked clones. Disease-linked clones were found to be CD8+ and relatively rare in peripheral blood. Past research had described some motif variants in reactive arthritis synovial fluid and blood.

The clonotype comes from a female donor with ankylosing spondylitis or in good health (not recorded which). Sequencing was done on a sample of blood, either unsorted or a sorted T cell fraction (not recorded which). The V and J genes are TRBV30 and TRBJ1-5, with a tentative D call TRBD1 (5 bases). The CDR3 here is CAWSGTTERGQPQHF. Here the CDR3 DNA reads TGTGCCTGGAGTGGGACGACAGAAAGGGGTCAGCCCCAGCATTTT.